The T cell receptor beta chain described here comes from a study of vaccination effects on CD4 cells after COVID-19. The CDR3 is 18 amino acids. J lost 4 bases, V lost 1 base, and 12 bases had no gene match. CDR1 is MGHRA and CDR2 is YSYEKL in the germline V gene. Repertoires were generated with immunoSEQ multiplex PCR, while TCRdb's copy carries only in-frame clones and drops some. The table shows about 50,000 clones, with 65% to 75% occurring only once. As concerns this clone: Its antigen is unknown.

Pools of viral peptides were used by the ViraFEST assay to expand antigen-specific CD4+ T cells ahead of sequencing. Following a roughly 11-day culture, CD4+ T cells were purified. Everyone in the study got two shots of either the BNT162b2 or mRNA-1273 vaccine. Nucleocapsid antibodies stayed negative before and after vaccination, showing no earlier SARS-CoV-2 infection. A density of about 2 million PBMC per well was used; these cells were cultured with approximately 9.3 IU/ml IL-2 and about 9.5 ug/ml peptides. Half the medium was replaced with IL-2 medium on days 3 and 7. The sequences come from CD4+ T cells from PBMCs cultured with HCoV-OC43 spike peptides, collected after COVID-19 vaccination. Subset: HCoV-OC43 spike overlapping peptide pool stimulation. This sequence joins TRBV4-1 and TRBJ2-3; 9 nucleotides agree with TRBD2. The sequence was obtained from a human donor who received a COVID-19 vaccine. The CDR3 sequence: CASSQGTLAGRYADTQYF. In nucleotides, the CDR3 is TGCGCCAGCAGCCAAGGGACCCTAGCGGGGAGGTATGCAGATACGCAGTATTTT.